Below, 25 T cell receptor beta chains from the same sample are listed, as sequenced in a study of blood T cell repertoires in COVID-19. Assay used: immunoSEQ multiplex PCR; TCRdb lists only in-frame clones, some missing. The table shows about 130,000 clones, with around 87% occurring only once. Sequences were obtained from peripheral blood. All receptors derive from a woman aged 55-70 years with acute or convalescent COVID-19.

The gene calls are TRBV12-3 or TRBV12-4 and TRBJ1-1; possibly TRBD1 for D (5 bases). Trimming removed 5 bases from V and 7 bases from J, with 14 bases in between. CDR3 length: 13 residues. CDR3 protein: CASSKAPQGEAFF. In DNA, the CDR3 is TGTGCCAGCAGTAAAGCGCCCCAGGGTGAAGCTTTCTTT.

This clone is a singleton in its sample. This chain joins TRBV19 and TRBJ1-1, with 7 nucleotides matching TRBD1. CDR3 size: 14 residues. Germline assignment: CDR1 LNHDA and CDR2 SQIVND (reference sequence). V shed 1 base and J 9 bases; nucleotides not matched to a gene: 8. For the CDR3, the DNA is TGTGCCAGTAGTATAGCTGACAGGGCTAGTAAAGCTTTCTTT. This encodes CASSIADRASKAFF.

The J gene is TRBJ2-2, the V gene TRBV5-4, with no clear D. The CDR3 spans 12 residues. The V end was cut by 3 bases, the J end by 5 bases, with 5 bases between. Germline V gene sequence: CDR1 SGHNT, CDR2 YYREEE (reference sequence). CDR3 nucleotide sequence: TGTGCCAGCAGCTCGGTTACCGGGGAGCTGTTTTTT. It is translated as CASSSVTGELFF.

The rearrangement joins TRBV7-6 to TRBJ2-3, with D tentatively TRBD2 (5 bases). Per germline, CDR1 SGHVS and CDR2 FNYEAQ. This CDR3 has 18 amino acids. V dropped 0 bases and J dropped 0 bases, with 16 bases sitting between them. CDR3 sequence (DNA): TGTGCCAGCAGCTTAGCGGCGAGGGCGGCATCTAGCACAGATACGCAGTATTTT. Its translation is CASSLAARAASSTDTQYF.

The rearrangement joins TRBV2 to TRBJ1-5; tentatively, D is TRBD1 (6 bases). CDR3 length: 15 residues. Germline V gives CDR1 SNHLY, CDR2 FYNNEI. The V gene lost 4 bases and the J gene lost 8 bases, with 18 bases spanning the gap. The CDR3: CASSGDSGGGEPQHF. DNA of the CDR3: TGTGCCAGCAGTGGAGATTCGGGGGGCGGGGAGCCCCAGCATTTT. Filled out from reference TRBV2 and TRBJ1-5, the complete variable domain reads EPEVTQTPSHQVTQMGQEVILRCVPISNHLYFYWYRQILGQKVEFLVSFYNNEISEKSEIFDDQFSVERPDGSNFTLKIRSTKLEDSAMYFCASSGDSGGGEPQHFGDGTRLSIL.

V is TRBV19 and J is TRBJ1-2, with 7 bases matching TRBD1. V shed 0 bases and J 8 bases; nucleotides not matched to a gene: 18. Germline CDR1 reads LNHDA; CDR2 reads SQIVND (reference sequence). This CDR3 spans 18 amino acids. In DNA, the CDR3 is TGTGCCAGTAGTATAGATCCCGGGGACAGTGACTTCCCTATGGGCTACACCTTC. This sequence encodes CASSIDPGDSDFPMGYTF.

The V and J genes are TRBV5-5 and TRBJ2-1; a possible D gene is TRBD2 (5 bases). The V gene's germline CDR1 is SGHKS and CDR2 YYEKEE (reference sequence). The CDR3 sequence is 13 residues long. V was clipped by 1 base and J by 5 bases, with 7 bases between them. CDR3 sequence reads: CASSLSSNNEQFF. The DNA of the CDR3 is TGTGCCAGCAGCTTGTCTAGCAACAATGAGCAGTTCTTC.

This chain connects TRBV19 to TRBJ2-7; TRBD2 agrees at 7 bases. V shed 5 bases and J 3 bases; nucleotides not matched to a gene: 7. The CDR3 is 14 residues long. Germline-derived CDR1 and CDR2 are LNHDA and SQIVND (reference sequence). The CDR3 bases are TGTGCCAGTAGTCCCGGGAGGCAGGGCTACGAGCAGTACTTC. Protein sequence: CASSPGRQGYEQYF.

This chain joins TRBV28 and TRBJ1-2; maybe TRBD1 (5 bases). Trimming removed 7 bases at V and 8 bases at J, with 14 bases between. Germline V gene data show CDR1 as MDHEN and CDR2 as SYDVKM. The CDR3 is 12 amino acids. CDR3 DNA: TGTGCCAGCACCCAGGGCCTCCGGGGCTACACCTTC. It yields the protein CASTQGLRGYTF.

The V and J genes are TRBV11-2 and TRBJ2-5, with a possible D match to TRBD2 (6 bases). Germline V CDR1 and CDR2: SGHAT, FQNNGV. This CDR3 has 14 residues. The ends were cut back, 1 base at V and 2 bases at J, with 8 bases in the middle. The CDR3, as DNA: TGTGCCAGCAGCTTAGTCCTAGCGCAAGAGACCCAGTACTTC. Its translation: CASSLVLAQETQYF. Full variable domain (missing parts from reference TRBV11-2 and TRBJ2-5): EAGVAQSPRYKIIEKRQSVAFWCNPISGHATLYWYQQILGQGPKLLIQFQNNGVVDDSQLPKDRFSAERLKGVDSTLKIQPAKLEDSAVYLCASSLVLAQETQYFGPGTRLLVL.

The chain joins TRBV29-1 to TRBJ1-1; the match to TRBD1 covers 9 bases. In germline, CDR1 is SQVTM, CDR2 ANQGSEA. The CDR3 is 13 amino acids. After removal of 7 bases from V and 6 bases from J, the junction contained 9 bases not matched to a gene. The CDR3 here is CSGTGTGIPEAFF. For the CDR3, the DNA is TGCAGCGGAACCGGGACAGGGATTCCTGAAGCTTTCTTT.

Here the CDR3 reads CASSGGSFKNIQYF. The CDR3 DNA reads TGTGCCAGCTCGGGCGGGAGTTTCAAAAACATTCAGTACTTC. This chain joins TRBV6-5 and TRBJ2-4; the match to TRBD2 covers 7 bases. This CDR3 contains 14 residues. Germline V lookup: CDR1 MNHEY, CDR2 SVGAGI. The V gene end was trimmed by 8 bases and the J gene end by 3 bases; junction bases not matched to a gene: 7.

J is TRBJ1-2 and V is TRBV9; D is unresolved. The CDR3 spans 14 residues. V was pared by 0 bases and J by 4 bases, with 10 bases between. The germline gives CDR1 SGDLS, CDR2 YYNGEE. CDR3 bases: TGTGCCAGCAGCGTAGATGCGGAATTCTATGGCTACACCTTC. Its protein product is CASSVDAEFYGYTF.

The rearrangement links TRBV2 to TRBJ2-7; no firm D call. The V end was cut by 1 base, the J end by 0 bases, with 7 bases between. CDR1 is SNHLY, CDR2 FYNNEI, per germline. The length of the CDR3 is 14 residues. In DNA, the CDR3 is TGTGCCAGCAGTGAAGGTGGCAGCTCCTACGAGCAGTACTTC. It encodes CASSEGGSSYEQYF.

The chain employs TRBV5-1 and TRBJ2-1; D is uncertain. Germline V gene lookup returns CDR1 SGHRS and CDR2 YFSETQ. The CDR3 is made up of 12 amino acids. V was trimmed by 4 bases and J by 4 bases, leaving 6 bases between them. Here the CDR3 DNA reads TGCGCCAGCAGCCTAGATTACAATGAGCAGTTCTTC. Its translation is CASSLDYNEQFF.

The chain links TRBV28 to TRBJ1-4; 11 bases map to TRBD1. Germline V gives CDR1 MDHEN, CDR2 SYDVKM. This CDR3 comprises 14 residues. V shed 4 bases and J 8 bases; nucleotides not matched to a gene: 3. The DNA for the CDR3 is TGTGCCAGCAGTTCGGGACAGGGGGGCGAAAAACTGTTTTTT. Amino acid sequence: CASSSGQGGEKLFF.

This clone is a singleton in its sample. The CDR3 region has the DNA TGTGCCTGGAAACCTAGCGGGAAGGTTATGGAGACCCAGTACTTC. It codes for CAWKPSGKVMETQYF. This rearrangement joins TRBV30 to TRBJ2-5; 9 bases align to TRBD2. The CDR3 extends over 15 amino acids. V lost 4 bases to trimming and J lost 5 bases; unmatched junction nucleotides: 11. The germline gives CDR1 GTSNPN, CDR2 SVGIG (reference sequence).

This clone was recorded only once. The chain combines TRBV19 with TRBJ1-5; maybe TRBD1 (5 bases). V lost 8 bases and J 6 bases, leaving 20 bases between the germline ends. Germline CDR1 LNHDA, CDR2 SQIVND (reference sequence). The CDR3 extends over 15 amino acids. The DNA for the CDR3 is TGTGCCAGTGATAGGTCGGTCGGGGGTCCTCAGCCCCAGCATTTT. Its translation: CASDRSVGGPQPQHF.

The CDR3 protein is CASSSAPGGPNYGYTF. The CDR3 nucleotides are TGTGCCAGCAGTTCTGCGCCAGGGGGGCCTAACTATGGCTACACCTTC. The V call is TRBV28, the J call TRBJ1-2; 7 nucleotides align to TRBD1. The CDR3 loop spans 16 amino acids. V gave up 4 bases and J gave up 0 bases; unmatched junction bases: 8. The germline gives CDR1 MDHEN, CDR2 SYDVKM.

The chain employs TRBV29-1 and TRBJ1-1; 7 bases match TRBD1. The CDR3 extends over 11 amino acids. Losses at the gene ends were 6 bases for V and 8 bases for J; bases not matched to a gene: 6. Germline CDR1 reads SQVTM; CDR2 reads ANQGSEA. The chain's CDR3 is CSVPSTGEAFF. The CDR3 region has the DNA TGCAGCGTACCCTCGACAGGGGAAGCTTTCTTT.

The J gene is TRBJ1-5, the V gene TRBV5-6; D might be TRBD1 (5 bases). Germline V gene data show CDR1 as SGHDT and CDR2 as YYEEEE. Trimming stripped 1 base from V and 5 bases from J, with 10 bases between. The CDR3 is made up of 14 amino acids. This chain's CDR3 is CASSLRQGYQPQHF. CDR3 in DNA: TGTGCCAGCAGCTTGAGGCAGGGATATCAGCCCCAGCATTTT. Full variable domain (rest looked up from reference TRBV5-6 and TRBJ1-5): DAGVTQSPTHLIKTRGQQVTLRCSPKSGHDTVSWYQQALGQGPQFIFQYYEEEERQRGNFPDRFSGHQFPNYSSELNVNALLLGDSALYLCASSLRQGYQPQHFGDGTRLSIL.

This chain joins TRBV2 and TRBJ1-1, with D unclear. This CDR3 region has 11 residues. Per the germline V gene, CDR1 is SNHLY and CDR2 is FYNNEI. V lost 7 bases to trimming and J lost 4 bases, with 7 bases between them. As DNA, the CDR3 is TGTGCCAGCATCGGGAGCACTGAAGCTTTCTTT. Protein: CASIGSTEAFF.

The gene calls are TRBV3-1 (or the pseudogene TRBV3-2) and TRBJ2-5; D not certain. V was cut by 4 bases and J by 4 bases, with 4 bases left in between. CDR1 LGHDT and CDR2 YNNKEL come from the germline V gene (reference sequence). This CDR3 comprises 11 residues. CDR3 sequence: CASSPGETQYF. Here the CDR3 DNA reads TGTGCCAGCAGCCCCGGAGAGACCCAGTACTTC.

The chain uses TRBV2 and TRBJ2-7; a possible D gene is TRBD1 (6 bases). CDR1 and CDR2 (germline): SNHLY, FYNNEI. The CDR3 is 15 residues long. Trimming removed 7 bases at V and 1 base at J, with 17 bases between. CDR3: CASIHRVTGSYEQYF. CDR3 sequence (DNA): TGTGCCAGCATTCACAGGGTTACGGGTTCCTACGAGCAGTACTTC.

J is TRBJ2-5 and V is TRBV7-8; 9 bases line up with TRBD1. The CDR3 contains 13 residues. Germline values: CDR1 SGHVS, CDR2 FQNEAQ. V gave up 5 bases and J gave up 4 bases; unmatched junction bases: 2. CDR3 sequence reads: CASSRDRVETQYF. In nucleotides, the CDR3 is TGTGCCAGCAGCCGGGACAGGGTAGAGACCCAGTACTTC.